The T cell receptor beta chain described here comes from a study of cytomegalovirus exposure and HLA in healthy donors. These donors, healthy bone marrow donors, were studied. Study-level findings and limits: Confirmation was obtained in vitro that a few CMV-associated chains are specific for CMV antigens.

Turning to this clone: Its antigen is as yet unknown.

With 60 Vbeta and 13 Jbeta primers, the PCR was carried out. Assay: immunoSEQ multiplex PCR; the TCRdb copy retains only in-frame clones and omits some. The repertoire consists of about 96,000 clones, with more than 65% occurring once and the leading ten covering approximately 3%. Trimming removed 3 bases from V and 1 base from J, with 15 bases in between. The germline V gene encodes CDR1 MNHNS and CDR2 SASEGT. The CDR3 runs to 16 residues. Sequenced input: PBMCs. The TCR sequence derives from a man aged 30 to 45 in good health and CMV-seronegative. This chain connects TRBV6-1 to TRBJ1-2, with TRBD1 as a possible D gene (5 bases). The CDR3 DNA sequence: TGTGCCAGCAGTGATGGGGGGACGGGGAATAACTATGGCTACACCTTC. Encoded protein: CASSDGGTGNNYGYTF.